The entry that follows covers one TCR beta chain sequence. This entry is derived from a study of shared clonotypes between healthy human individuals. The germline V gene encodes CDR1 SGHRS and CDR2 YFSETQ. This CDR3 is built from 15 residues. Trimming removed 0 bases at V and 6 bases at J, with 12 bases between. Sequencing used immunoSEQ multiplex PCR; TCRdb keeps in-frame clones, though not all of them. The sample carries over 2 million clones, 85% to 95% recorded once. The clonotype comes from a man younger than 35 in good health. The chain recombines TRBV5-1 with TRBJ2-2; tentatively, D is TRBD2 (5 bases). Sequencing was performed on naive CD4+ T cells sorted from blood. Subset indicated: CD45RA+ positively selected. The CDR3 DNA sequence: TGCGCCAGCAGCTTGGCCGGGGTCCCCCCCGGGGAGCTGTTTTTT. This gives the protein CASSLAGVPPGELFF.